This T cell receptor (beta chain) was captured by sequencing in a study of cytomegalovirus exposure and HLA in healthy donors. Whole-study findings and limits: 15,000 to 20,000 TCR beta sequences were associated with HLA alleles at 0.05 false discovery rate in a later analysis.

13 Jbeta primers and 60 Vbeta primers were used for the PCR. Sequencing was performed with immunoSEQ multiplex PCR; in TCRdb, only in-frame clones are kept and a portion is missing. The sample shows roughly 130,000 clones, 79% of them seen only once. This CDR3 is built from 17 residues. In germline, CDR1 is SGHAT, CDR2 FQNNGV. Germline trimming cut 2 bases from V and 8 bases from J; bases unmatched to any gene: 11. A word on this clone: Its antigen is as yet unknown.

V usage is TRBV11-2 and J usage is TRBJ2-3, with 12 bases aligning to TRBD2. The source material was PBMCs. The clonotype originates from a female donor in good health and CMV-seronegative. CDR3 sequence: CASSLPTSGGRRRTQYF. The CDR3 DNA is TGTGCCAGCAGCTTACCCACTAGCGGGGGGCGTCGTCGTACGCAGTATTTT.